This TCR beta chain was recovered during a study of T cell responses to AZD1222 COVID-19 vaccine. Study results and limitations: White British people made up most donors, females outnumbered males, and clonal diversity was possibly underestimated. Scientists sampled the repertoires only once the peak T cell response had passed. Spike-specific TCR breadth and depth were elevated following two AZD1222 doses. The study identified only five to seven AZD1222 recipients as seropositive at baseline.

A note on this clone: Its antigen is not identified.

The CDR3 consists of 16 residues. Per the germline V gene, CDR1 is LNHDA and CDR2 is SQIVND (reference sequence). V gave up 4 bases and J gave up 7 bases; unmatched junction bases: 8. Only in-frame clones appear in the TCRdb table, and some are missing; sequencing was by immunoSEQ multiplex PCR. In the table there are 120,000 to 150,000 clones, 91% of which are singletons. Sample: peripheral blood, taken on day 0 of AZD1222 vaccination. This receptor was identified in an adult in good health. The rearrangement links TRBV19 to TRBJ2-1; 12 positions agree with TRBD2. Here the CDR3 reads CASSTSGRAWWNEQFF. DNA for the CDR3: TGTGCCAGTAGTACTAGCGGGAGGGCCTGGTGGAATGAGCAGTTCTTC.